Below, 22 T cell receptor beta chains from the same sample are listed, as sequenced in a study of T-cell memory formation after mild COVID-19. One entry per CDR3 protein, called by TCRdb with MiXCR from the 5' RACE reads. The sample lists approximately 350,000 distinct CDR3 sequences, 13% to 15% occurring once. Sequencing used PBMCs or a T cell subset sorted from them (not recorded which). The receptors originated from a man between 18 and 29 years old who had mild COVID-19 (a few samples of this study predate the infection). Cell type and time point are not known.

This clonotype came up many times. The CDR3 bases are TGCGCCAGCAGCCAAGACCCTTGGACTAGCGGGGGGCAGGTGCAGTACTTC. It encodes CASSQDPWTSGGQVQYF. The V and J genes are TRBV4-3 and TRBJ2-7; 14 bases are shared with TRBD2. The ends lost 0 bases at V and 9 bases at J; junction bases unmatched: 10. Germline-derived CDR1 and CDR2 are LGHNA and YSLEER. The CDR3 totals 17 residues.

At least ten counts were recorded for this clonotype. V gene TRBV4-1 combines with J gene TRBJ2-3; no reliable D call. The CDR3 runs 16 residues. Trimming stripped 0 bases from V and 0 bases from J, with 10 bases between. Germline CDR1 reads MGHRA; CDR2 reads YSYEKL. The CDR3 protein is CASSQEARPSTDTQYF. DNA for the CDR3: TGCGCCAGCAGCCAAGAGGCCAGGCCTAGCACAGATACGCAGTATTTT.

This chain links TRBV12-3 or TRBV12-4 with TRBJ1-5; possibly TRBD1 for D (5 bases). V was shortened by 2 bases and J by 2 bases, with 13 bases between the two germline ends. This CDR3 spans 16 amino acids. Here the CDR3 reads CASSLTQGGGNQPQHF. The CDR3 DNA reads as TGTGCCAGCAGTTTAACCCAGGGTGGAGGCAATCAGCCCCAGCATTTT.

The chain is built from TRBV7-9 and TRBJ2-3; 8 bases fit TRBD1. Looked up from germline, CDR1 is SEHNR and CDR2 is FQNEAQ (reference sequence). The CDR3 has 14 residues. J gave up 4 bases and V 3 bases, and 3 bases lay outside the gene matches. The CDR3 region is CASSLTGVPDTQYF. The CDR3 region has the DNA TGTGCCAGCAGCTTGACAGGGGTTCCAGATACGCAGTATTTT. Filled out from reference TRBV7-9 and TRBJ2-3, the complete variable domain reads DTGVSQNPRHKITKRGQNVTFRCDPISEHNRLYWYRQTLGQGPEFLTYFQNEAQLEKSRLLSDRFSAERPKGSFSTLEIQRTEQGDSAMYLCASSLTGVPDTQYFGPGTRLTVL.

This clonotype came up a few times. The J gene is TRBJ2-1, the V gene TRBV10-3, with 7 bases matching TRBD1. V gave up 6 bases and J gave up 6 bases; unmatched junction bases: 5. The germline CDR1 and CDR2 sequences are ENHRY and SYGVKD. The CDR3 consists of 13 residues. The CDR3, as DNA: TGTGCCATCAGGGACAGGTCTGGCAATGAGCAGTTCTTC. This codes for CAIRDRSGNEQFF.

The chain has TRBV20-1 and TRBJ2-7, with D unresolved. CDR3 length: 11 residues. Germline V CDR1 and CDR2: DFQATT, SNEGSKA (reference sequence). V was pared by 5 bases and J by 4 bases, with 9 bases between. The CDR3 DNA reads TGCAGTGCTGCCGACTTTTACGAGCAGTACTTC. Amino acids: CSAADFYEQYF.

The chain employs TRBV7-8 and TRBJ2-7; D perhaps matches TRBD1 (6 bases). Trimming removed 6 bases from V and 0 bases from J, with 12 bases in between. CDR3 length: 14 residues. Germline assignment: CDR1 SGHVS and CDR2 FQNEAQ. Here the CDR3 reads CASRPDRHSYEQYV. Here the CDR3 DNA reads TGTGCCAGCAGGCCCGACAGGCACTCCTACGAGCAGTACGTC.

This clonotype was counted only a few times. V and J are TRBV12-3 or TRBV12-4 and TRBJ1-1, with TRBD1 as a possible D gene (6 bases). V gave up 7 bases and J gave up 4 bases, with 16 bases separating them. CDR3 length: 14 residues. The CDR3 nucleotides read TGTGCCAGCAATTTCCAGGGGTCCGTCACTGAAGCTTTCTTT. This gives the protein CASNFQGSVTEAFF.

The gene calls are TRBV7-2 and TRBJ2-2, with a weak D call TRBD2 (5 bases). The V end lost 2 bases, the J end lost 3 bases, and 10 bases lay between the germline ends. The CDR3 totals 15 residues. Germline V CDR1 and CDR2: SGHTA, FQGNSA. In DNA, the CDR3 is TGTGCCAGCAGCTTATACGGGGTGGACACCGGGGAGCTGTTTTTT. Translating gives CASSLYGVDTGELFF.

This clonotype was seen more than once but under ten times. J is TRBJ1-1 and V is TRBV29-1; D unresolved. CDR3 length: 13 residues. V was pared by 1 base and J by 5 bases, with 11 bases between. Germline CDR1 is SQVTM and CDR2 is ANQGSEA. CDR3 sequence reads: CSVEGRRATEAFF. The CDR3 DNA follows: TGCAGCGTTGAAGGGCGACGGGCGACTGAAGCTTTCTTT.

J is TRBJ2-3 and V is TRBV7-9, with 9 bases lining up with TRBD2. V shed 4 bases, J shed 3 bases, and the junction held 8 bases outside the gene matches. Per germline, CDR1 SEHNR and CDR2 FQNEAQ (reference sequence). CDR3 length equals 16 residues. As DNA, the CDR3 is TGTGCCAGCAGCTGGGACTGGCGGGGGGGTACAGATACGCAGTATTTT. It translates to CASSWDWRGGTDTQYF.

This clonotype occurred many times. The chain joins TRBV4-3 to TRBJ1-6; possible D gene TRBD1, 5 bases. Germline assignment: CDR1 LGHNA and CDR2 YSLEER. The V end lost 6 bases, the J end lost 8 bases, and 14 bases lay between the germline ends. The length of the CDR3 is 14 residues. The DNA of the CDR3 is TGCGCCAGCAGGTTAGCAGTCAGGGATTCACCCCTCCACTTT. Translation: CASRLAVRDSPLHF.

The rearrangement uses TRBV28 and TRBJ2-7, with 10 bases lining up with TRBD1. In germline, CDR1 is MDHEN, CDR2 SYDVKM. Losses at the gene ends were 10 bases for V and 2 bases for J; bases not matched to a gene: 11. The CDR3 is made up of 15 amino acids. In DNA form, the CDR3 reads TGTGCCACCCGGGCGCCCGGACAGGGGGCCTACGAGCAGTACGTC. It encodes CATRAPGQGAYEQYV.

This chain links TRBV6-1 with TRBJ2-3, with 9 bases identical to TRBD1. Germline loops: CDR1 MNHNS, CDR2 SASEGT. The CDR3 is 14 amino acids. With V trimmed by 6 bases and J by 4 bases, 5 bases remained unmatched. The CDR3 sequence is CASSPDRGSDTQYF. The CDR3 DNA is TGTGCCAGCAGCCCCGACAGGGGGTCAGATACGCAGTATTTT.

This clonotype has at least ten counts. The CDR3 sequence: CASTSGKRADTQYF. The DNA for the CDR3 is TGTGCCAGCACCAGCGGGAAACGTGCAGATACGCAGTATTTT. The chain joins TRBV12-3 or TRBV12-4 to TRBJ2-3, with 7 bases identical to TRBD2. The J segment lost 4 bases and the V segment lost 7 bases, leaving 8 bases of the junction unmatched. The CDR3 contains 14 residues.

This clonotype has only a few counts. This chain links TRBV6-5 with TRBJ1-6, with D possibly matching TRBD1 (5 bases). Between the trimmed V and J ends, which lost 3 bases and 9 bases, there was a span of 12 bases. This CDR3 comprises 14 residues. Germline V gene sequence: CDR1 MNHEY, CDR2 SVGAGI. This chain's CDR3 is CASSYTIGVSPLHF. CDR3 DNA: TGTGCCAGCAGTTATACGATAGGGGTTTCACCCCTCCACTTT.

This clonotype was detected only a few times. This chain uses TRBV29-1 with TRBJ1-2; 9 bases match TRBD1. Trimming at V came to 5 bases and at J to 6 bases, leaving 1 base not matched to a gene. This CDR3 spans 11 amino acids. From germline, CDR1 is SQVTM and CDR2 ANQGSEA. The CDR3 spells CSVRDRDGYTF. For the CDR3, the DNA is TGCAGCGTTCGGGACAGGGATGGCTACACCTTC.

This clonotype was seen a few times. This chain links TRBV10-3 with TRBJ1-2; D might be TRBD1 (6 bases). CDR1 ENHRY and CDR2 SYGVKD come from the germline V gene. The CDR3 is 14 amino acids. V was clipped by 0 bases and J by 6 bases, with 11 bases between them. The DNA of the CDR3 is TGTGCCATCAGTGAGTCTCAGGGGAACCATGGCTACACCTTC. Its protein is CAISESQGNHGYTF.

The table lists this clonotype with a few counts. The J gene is TRBJ1-4, the V gene TRBV10-3, with D possibly matching TRBD1 (5 bases). Trimming removed 5 bases at V and 8 bases at J, with 15 bases between. Germline CDR1 reads ENHRY; CDR2 reads SYGVKD. The CDR3 sequence is 14 residues long. The CDR3 here is CAISRNGADEKLFF. Written as DNA, the CDR3 is TGTGCCATCAGTCGGAACGGGGCCGACGAAAAACTGTTTTTT.

The sample holds many counts of this clonotype. The V call is TRBV9, the J call TRBJ2-1, with D possibly being TRBD1 (5 bases). The CDR3 loop spans 14 amino acids. Trimming took off 4 bases at V and 7 bases at J, with 15 bases between the two ends. The germline CDR1 and CDR2 sequences are SGDLS and YYNGEE. The CDR3 is CASSSSDIGNEQFF. DNA of the CDR3: TGTGCCAGCAGCTCCTCGGACATAGGGAATGAGCAGTTCTTC.

This chain connects TRBV10-3 to TRBJ2-5; TRBD2 is a possible D gene (5 bases). This CDR3 is built from 14 residues. The germline gives CDR1 ENHRY, CDR2 SYGVKD. Trimming removed 0 bases at V and 7 bases at J, with 12 bases between. The CDR3 spells CAISESGADATQYF. For the CDR3, the DNA is TGTGCCATCAGTGAGTCTGGAGCGGATGCGACCCAGTACTTC.

This clonotype was found a few times. V and J are TRBV6-1 and TRBJ1-2; D unclear. This CDR3 has 10 amino acids. Per germline, CDR1 MNHNS and CDR2 SASEGT. The ends were cut back, 5 bases at V and 4 bases at J, with 2 bases in the middle. Here the CDR3 DNA reads TGTGCCAGCAGTACCTATGGCTACACCTTC. Translating it yields CASSTYGYTF.